The sample holds many counts of the clone carrying this TCR beta chain. After removal of 0 bases from V and 5 bases from J, the junction contained 8 bases not matched to a gene. CDR3 length: 16 residues. Germline lookup yields CDR1 DFQATT and CDR2 SNEGSKA (reference sequence). A TCRbeta library incorporating unique molecular identifiers was prepared. TCRdb ran MiXCR on the PCR reads and lists one entry per CDR3 protein. The repertoire consists of fewer than 400,000 distinct CDR3 sequences, with approximately 20% occurring once and the leading ten covering 3% to 4.5%. The sample comes from a study of T-cell reconstitution after alpha-beta-depleted transplantation in children.

V gene TRBV20-1 combines with J gene TRBJ2-5; 11 bases fit TRBD2. This sequence was found in a human donor who donated a stem cell graft to a child with acute myeloid leukemia. The sequencing used PBMCs from the stem cell graft donor, collected from the stem cell graft. In DNA, the CDR3 is TGCAGTGCTAGAGATCCGAGTGCTAGCGGGGGGGAGACCCAGTACTTC. Translating gives CSARDPSASGGETQYF.